The 32 T cell receptor beta chains below come from one sample, sequenced in a study of blood T cell repertoires in COVID-19. Method: immunoSEQ multiplex PCR; TCRdb's copy keeps in-frame clones and lacks some. The repertoire holds roughly 300,000 clones, with approximately 86% as singletons. Sequenced input: peripheral blood. The receptors stem from a man between 18 and 29 years old with active or convalescent COVID-19.

Comments on this clone: One junction end does not reproduce the germline sequence, and a read error may be involved. The chain has TRBV19 and TRBJ1-4; D not certain. The CDR3 extends over 14 amino acids. Germline CDR1 LNHDA, CDR2 SQIVND (reference sequence). CDR3 sequence (DNA): TGTGCCAGTAGTATGCGGGTCTGGGGTATCCGACCCCTTTTT. It specifies CASSMRVWGIRPLF.

This rearrangement joins TRBV2 to TRBJ1-2; possibly TRBD1 for D (6 bases). V shed 6 bases and J shed 0 bases, with 11 bases lying between them. The length of the CDR3 is 14 residues. The germline gives CDR1 SNHLY, CDR2 FYNNEI. As DNA, the CDR3 is TGTGCCAGCAGCGGACAGAGTCCTAACTATGGCTACACCTTC. Its protein product is CASSGQSPNYGYTF.

This clone was seen once. This chain uses TRBV19 with TRBJ1-5; 10 bases line up with TRBD1. Germline assignment: CDR1 LNHDA and CDR2 SQIVND (reference sequence). Trimming cost V 5 bases and J 2 bases; bases outside gene matches: 3. The CDR3 length is 15 residues. The CDR3 DNA sequence: TGTGCCAGTAGTGGGGGGACAGGGGGCAATCAGCCCCAGCATTTT. Translation gives CASSGGTGGNQPQHF. The variable domain in full, completed from reference TRBV19 and TRBJ1-5, reads DGGITQSPKYLFRKEGQNVTLSCEQNLNHDAMYWYRQDPGQGLRLIYYSQIVNDFQKGDIAEGYSVSREKKESFPLTVTSAQKNPTAFYLCASSGGTGGNQPQHFGDGTRLSIL.

This clone was counted between two and nine times. The rearrangement uses TRBV19 and TRBJ1-1; a possible D gene is TRBD1 (5 bases). The CDR3 contains 14 residues. Trimming left V 4 bases short and J 0 bases short, with 9 bases between. The V gene's germline CDR1 is LNHDA and CDR2 SQIVND (reference sequence). Written as DNA, the CDR3 is TGTGCCAGTAGTACCAGGGTCATGAACACTGAAGCTTTCTTT. As protein: CASSTRVMNTEAFF.

The chain recombines TRBV2 with TRBJ2-3, with D possibly being TRBD1 (6 bases). Trimming took off 8 bases at V and 4 bases at J, with 19 bases between the two ends. The CDR3 is 15 residues long. Germline lookup yields CDR1 SNHLY and CDR2 FYNNEI. The CDR3: CASSSVGATPDTQYF. The CDR3 nucleotides read TGTGCCAGCTCTTCCGTGGGGGCAACACCAGATACGCAGTATTTT.

The chain carries TRBV27 and TRBJ1-2; possibly TRBD1 for D (5 bases). Germline V gene data show CDR1 as MNHEY and CDR2 as SMNVEV (reference sequence). The V and J ends lost 0 bases and 8 bases respectively, with 16 bases between them. This CDR3 contains 15 residues. The CDR3 nucleotides are TGTGCCAGCAGTTTATCCCAGGGTTCGACGAAAGGCTACACCTTC. Protein: CASSLSQGSTKGYTF.

V is TRBV23-1 and J is TRBJ2-7, with 10 bases that match TRBD1. TRBV23-1 is an ORF for which the function is uncertain. The junction had 5 bases not matched to a gene; V was cut back by 10 bases and J by 2 bases. The CDR3 extends over 13 amino acids. The CDR3 nucleotides are TGCGCCACCGCAGGACAGGGGGCCTACGAGCAGTACTTC. Protein product: CATAGQGAYEQYF.

The chain has TRBV4-3 and TRBJ2-5; the D gene is possibly TRBD2 (5 bases). This CDR3 has 15 residues. Germline values: CDR1 LGHNA, CDR2 YSLEER. Trimming took off 1 base at V and 2 bases at J, with 11 bases between the two ends. CDR3: CASSQGTSQQETQYF. The CDR3 DNA reads as TGCGCCAGCAGCCAAGGGACTTCCCAACAAGAGACCCAGTACTTC.

The chain uses TRBV6-2 or TRBV6-3 and TRBJ2-5; 12 positions agree with TRBD2. The ends lost 6 bases at V and 4 bases at J; junction bases unmatched: 6. CDR1 and CDR2 (germline): MNHEY, SVGEGT. This CDR3 region has 15 residues. CDR3 sequence reads: CASSPSGGALETQYF. The DNA of the CDR3 is TGTGCCAGCAGCCCTAGCGGGGGGGCCTTAGAGACCCAGTACTTC.

This chain joins TRBV6-5 and TRBJ1-4, with TRBD1 matching over 10 bases. Germline lookup yields CDR1 MNHEY and CDR2 SVGAGI. V shed 7 bases, J shed 6 bases, and the junction held 2 bases outside the gene matches. This CDR3 region has 13 residues. CDR3 in amino acids: CASTGTGDEKLFF. The CDR3 nucleotides read TGTGCCAGCACGGGGACAGGGGATGAAAAACTGTTTTTT.

This clone was seen a single time. The chain carries TRBV9 and TRBJ2-7; D is perhaps TRBD1 (6 bases). Trimming removed 0 bases from V and 4 bases from J, with 11 bases in between. Germline CDR1 is SGDLS and CDR2 is YYNGEE. The CDR3 runs to 14 residues. DNA for the CDR3: TGTGCCAGCAGCGTAGGGCAGAGGGGGTACGAGCAGTACTTC. As protein: CASSVGQRGYEQYF. Based on the CDR3 plus reference TRBV9 and TRBJ2-7, the full variable domain is DSGVTQTPKHLITATGQRVTLRCSPRSGDLSVYWYQQSLDQGLQFLIQYYNGEERAKGNILERFSAQQFPDLHSELNLSSLELGDSALYFCASSVGQRGYEQYFGPGTRLTVT.

The rearrangement joins TRBV12-5 to TRBJ2-7; 9 bases are a match to TRBD1. This CDR3 is built from 15 residues. From germline, CDR1 is LGHNT and CDR2 FRNRAP. Germline trimming cut 2 bases from V and 5 bases from J; bases unmatched to any gene: 7. The DNA of the CDR3 is TGTGCTAGTGGTTTGCCTCCGGGACAGGGCCACGAGCAGTACTTC. Its translation is CASGLPPGQGHEQYF.

The rearrangement joins TRBV18 to TRBJ1-4; D gene unclear. Trimming took 6 bases from V and 8 from J, leaving 7 bases between them. This CDR3 has 11 residues. Germline loops: CDR1 KGHSH, CDR2 LQKENI. CDR3 amino acids: CASSTGEKLFF. Written as DNA, the CDR3 is TGTGCCAGCTCGACGGGGGAAAAACTGTTTTTT. The variable domain in full, with the rest retrieved from reference TRBV18 and TRBJ1-4, is NAGVMQNPRHLVRRRGQEARLRCSPMKGHSHVYWYRQLPEEGLKFMVYLQKENIIDESGMPKERFSAEFPKEGPSILRIQQVVRGDSAAYFCASSTGEKLFFGSGTQLSVL.

The count of this clone is one. This chain joins TRBV2 and TRBJ2-1; 7 bases match TRBD2. The germline V gene has CDR1 SNHLY and CDR2 FYNNEI. V shed 9 bases and J 3 bases; nucleotides not matched to a gene: 17. CDR3 length equals 17 residues. CDR3 amino acids: CASPSWVAGNNYNEQFF. Here the CDR3 DNA reads TGTGCCAGTCCTTCCTGGGTAGCGGGTAACAACTACAATGAGCAGTTCTTC.

The J gene is TRBJ2-1, the V gene TRBV7-6, with D perhaps matching TRBD2 (6 bases). The CDR3 covers 16 residues. Looked up from germline, CDR1 is SGHVS and CDR2 is FNYEAQ. V gave up 5 bases and J gave up 0 bases, with 14 bases separating them. The CDR3 loop reads CASSLGTSSSYNEQFF. CDR3 DNA: TGTGCCAGCAGCCTCGGGACTTCGAGCTCCTACAATGAGCAGTTCTTC.

This chain links TRBV21-1 with TRBJ1-2; TRBD1, the table's D call, was not compared with the DNA. TRBV21-1 is a pseudogene. This CDR3 is 12 amino acids long. The CDR3 DNA reads as TGTGCCAGCGGATGGACAGGGAGTGGCTACACCTTC. Translation: CASGWTGSGYTF.

The V gene is TRBV6-2 or TRBV6-3, the J gene TRBJ1-1; 9 nucleotides agree with TRBD1. Trimming at V came to 6 bases and at J to 4 bases, leaving 6 bases not matched to a gene. The CDR3 totals 14 residues. CDR1 is MNHEY, CDR2 SVGEGT, per germline. The CDR3 spells CASSPSDRGTEAFF. DNA for the CDR3: TGTGCCAGCAGCCCGTCGGACAGGGGCACTGAAGCTTTCTTT.

This clone was counted a single time. V and J are TRBV29-1 and TRBJ1-1, with 7 bases aligning to TRBD1. Per the germline V gene, CDR1 is SQVTM and CDR2 is ANQGSEA. The CDR3 runs to 15 residues. The V gene end was trimmed by 0 bases and the J gene end by 5 bases; junction bases not matched to a gene: 9. CDR3 nucleotides: TGCAGCGTTGAAGATATTGAGGGGGCGGGAACTGAAGCTTTCTTT. Its translation: CSVEDIEGAGTEAFF. The full variable domain, in which reference TRBV29-1 and TRBJ1-1 provide the parts outside the CDR3, is SAVISQKPSRDICQRGTSLTIQCQVDSQVTMMFWYRQQPGQSLTLIATANQGSEATYESGFVIDKFPISRPNLTFSTLTVSNMSPEDSSIYLCSVEDIEGAGTEAFFGQGTRLTVV.

The chain has TRBV5-1 and TRBJ1-4; 7 nucleotides match TRBD1. J gave up 1 base and V 0 bases, and 6 bases lay outside the gene matches. Germline assignment: CDR1 SGHRS and CDR2 YFSETQ. CDR3 length equals 17 residues. The CDR3, as DNA: TGCGCCAGCAGCTTGGGGTCCCGGGACAGAACTAATGAAAAACTGTTTTTT. Protein product: CASSLGSRDRTNEKLFF.

The chain has TRBV11-3 and TRBJ2-3; the D is unclear. Germline V gene data show CDR1 as SGHNT and CDR2 as YENEEA. The ends were cut back, 1 base at V and 6 bases at J, with 11 bases in the middle. This CDR3 has 14 residues. CDR3 DNA sequence: TGTGCCAGCAGCTTAGGAGGTAGTAGGGATACGCAGTATTTT. It translates to CASSLGGSRDTQYF.

This chain uses TRBV6-5 with TRBJ1-6, with D hard to call. The CDR3 covers 15 residues. V lost 9 bases, J lost 0 bases, and 12 bases lay in between. Germline V gene sequence: CDR1 MNHEY, CDR2 SVGAGI. CDR3 loop: CASTPGSSYNSPLHF. The CDR3 DNA reads as TGTGCCAGTACGCCCGGGAGCTCCTATAATTCACCCCTCCACTTT.

The J gene is TRBJ1-1, the V gene TRBV12-3 or TRBV12-4, with 11 bases identical to TRBD1. This CDR3 region has 12 residues. Trimming took 10 bases from V and 10 from J; bases not matched to a gene: 8. This CDR3 reads CATLRDRGAAFF. CDR3 DNA sequence: TGTGCCACTCTCCGGGACAGGGGGGCAGCTTTCTTT.

The chain joins TRBV15 to TRBJ1-2, with a tentative D call TRBD1 (5 bases). CDR1 and CDR2 (germline): LNHNV, YYDKDF (reference sequence). This CDR3 has 15 residues. The V and J ends lost 3 bases and 8 bases respectively, with 19 bases between them. CDR3 in amino acids: CATSRQDFTGGGYTF. The CDR3 DNA reads TGTGCCACCAGCAGGCAAGACTTCACAGGAGGGGGCTACACCTTC.

The V call is TRBV9, the J call TRBJ2-7; 15 nucleotides agree with TRBD2. V was pared by 4 bases and J by 2 bases, with 7 bases of the junction left unmatched. This CDR3 contains 17 residues. The germline gives CDR1 SGDLS, CDR2 YYNGEE. The CDR3 spells CASSPRTSGGDTYEQYF. Here the CDR3 DNA reads TGTGCCAGCAGCCCGCGGACTAGCGGGGGGGACACCTACGAGCAGTACTTC. The variable domain in full, completed from reference TRBV9 and TRBJ2-7, reads DSGVTQTPKHLITATGQRVTLRCSPRSGDLSVYWYQQSLDQGLQFLIQYYNGEERAKGNILERFSAQQFPDLHSELNLSSLELGDSALYFCASSPRTSGGDTYEQYFGPGTRLTVT.

As concerns this clone: The same CDR3 can be traced to other DNA sequences in this sample. The chain is built from TRBV19 and TRBJ1-3; possible D gene TRBD1, 6 bases. Germline loops: CDR1 LNHDA, CDR2 SQIVND (reference sequence). The ends were cut back, 8 bases at V and 0 bases at J, with 8 bases in the middle. The CDR3 covers 13 residues. The CDR3 nucleotides read TGTGCCAGTTCGACAGGCTCTGGAAACACCATATATTTT. Encoded protein: CASSTGSGNTIYF.

This clone was counted a few times. J is TRBJ1-2 and V is TRBV7-8, with 7 positions matching TRBD1. CDR1 SGHVS and CDR2 FQNEAQ come from the germline V gene. The V and J ends lost 5 bases and 3 bases, in that order; junction bases with no gene match: 3. The CDR3 is made up of 13 amino acids. CDR3 DNA: TGTGCCAGCAGCCACGGGACAGACTATGGCTACACCTTC. This gives the protein CASSHGTDYGYTF.

The count of this clone is one. The chain has TRBV7-9 and TRBJ2-2; no definite D call. V lost 5 bases, J lost 1 base, and 8 bases lay in between. From germline, CDR1 is SEHNR and CDR2 FQNEAQ (reference sequence). CDR3 size: 14 residues. In DNA form, the CDR3 reads TGTGCCAGCAGCGTCGCAGGGAACACCGGGGAGCTGTTTTTT. Encoded protein: CASSVAGNTGELFF.

The chain carries TRBV6-5 and TRBJ2-3, with 13 nucleotides matching TRBD2. Losses at the gene ends were 4 bases for V and 7 bases for J; bases not matched to a gene: 5. CDR1 and CDR2 from the germline V gene are MNHEY and SVGAGI. CDR3 length equals 15 residues. The CDR3 protein is CASSWTSGGSNTQYF. Here the CDR3 DNA reads TGTGCCAGCAGTTGGACTAGCGGGGGCTCAAATACGCAGTATTTT.

The chain recombines TRBV28 with TRBJ1-1, with D tentatively TRBD1 (6 bases). CDR3 size: 14 residues. The germline gives CDR1 MDHEN, CDR2 SYDVKM. Trimming removed 8 bases at V and 1 base at J, with 14 bases between. As DNA, the CDR3 is TGTGCCAGCCTTCGGACAGACCAGAACACTGAAGCTTTCTTT. This gives the protein CASLRTDQNTEAFF.

V is TRBV19 and J is TRBJ1-1; the D gene is possibly TRBD1 (6 bases). The CDR3 is made up of 14 amino acids. CDR1 is LNHDA, CDR2 SQIVND, per germline (reference sequence). Between the trimmed V and J ends, which lost 5 bases and 3 bases, there was a span of 13 bases. The chain's CDR3 is CASSPGQLHTEAFF. CDR3 DNA sequence: TGTGCCAGTAGTCCAGGACAGCTCCACACTGAAGCTTTCTTT.

The chain is built from TRBV7-9 and TRBJ2-1; D might be TRBD1 or TRBD2, each matching 5 bases. This CDR3 has 14 residues. The germline V gene encodes CDR1 SEHNR and CDR2 FQNEAQ (reference sequence). V dropped 5 bases and J dropped 4 bases, with 12 bases sitting between them. In DNA form, the CDR3 reads TGTGCCAGCAGCAGGGGAGAGTTTTACAATGAGCAGTTCTTC. Protein product: CASSRGEFYNEQFF. Supplemented by reference TRBV7-9 and TRBJ2-1, the full variable domain reads DTGVSQNPRHKITKRGQNVTFRCDPISEHNRLYWYRQTLGQGPEFLTYFQNEAQLEKSRLLSDRFSAERPKGSFSTLEIQRTEQGDSAMYLCASSRGEFYNEQFFGPGTRLTVL.

The J gene is TRBJ2-7, the V gene TRBV13; 8 bases are a match to TRBD1. The V gene's germline CDR1 is PRHDT and CDR2 FYEKMQ (reference sequence). The CDR3 is 14 residues long. V trimming: 4 bases; J trimming: 5 bases; junction bases outside the gene matches: 7. The CDR3 DNA follows: TGTGCCAGCAGCTCGACAGGGGACCCCAACGAGCAGTACTTC. Protein: CASSSTGDPNEQYF.